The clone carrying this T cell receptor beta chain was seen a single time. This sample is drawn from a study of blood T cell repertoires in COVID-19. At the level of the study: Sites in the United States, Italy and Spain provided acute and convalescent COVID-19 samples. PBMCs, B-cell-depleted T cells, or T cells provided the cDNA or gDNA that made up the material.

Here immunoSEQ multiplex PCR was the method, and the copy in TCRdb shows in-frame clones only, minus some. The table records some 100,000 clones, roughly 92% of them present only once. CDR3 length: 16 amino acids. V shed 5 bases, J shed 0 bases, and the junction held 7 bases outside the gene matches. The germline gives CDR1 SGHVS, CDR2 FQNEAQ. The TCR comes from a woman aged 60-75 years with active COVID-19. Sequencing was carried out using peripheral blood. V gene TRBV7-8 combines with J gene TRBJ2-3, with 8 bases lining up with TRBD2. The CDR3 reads CASSLRLAGSTDTQYF. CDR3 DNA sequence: TGTGCCAGCAGCCTAAGGTTAGCGGGGAGCACAGATACGCAGTATTTT.